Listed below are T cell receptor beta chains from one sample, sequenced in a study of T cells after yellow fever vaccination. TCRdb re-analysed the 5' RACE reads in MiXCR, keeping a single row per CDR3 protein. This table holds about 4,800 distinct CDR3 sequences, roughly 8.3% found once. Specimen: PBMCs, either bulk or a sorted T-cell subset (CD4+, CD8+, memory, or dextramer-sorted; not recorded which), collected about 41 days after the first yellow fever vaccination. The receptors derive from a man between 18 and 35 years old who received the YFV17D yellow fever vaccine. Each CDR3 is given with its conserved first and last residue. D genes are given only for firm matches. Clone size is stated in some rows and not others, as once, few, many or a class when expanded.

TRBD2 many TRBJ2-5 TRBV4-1 CASSQGISGGPVQETQYF TGCGCCAGCAGCCAAGGGATTAGCGGGGGCCCCGTTCAAGAGACCCAGTACTTC
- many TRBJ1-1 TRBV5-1 CASSLRWGSETEAFF TGCGCCAGCAGCCTCCGGTGGGGATCGGAAACTGAAGCTTTCTTT
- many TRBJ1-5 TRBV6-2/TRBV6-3 CASSAGAGNLSQHF TGTGCCAGCAGTGCAGGGGCAGGCAATCTGTCCCAGCATTTT
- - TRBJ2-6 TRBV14 CPSSRWTARPGDNVLTF TGTCCCAGCAGCCGATGGACTGCCCGACCTGGGGACAACGTCCTGACTTTC
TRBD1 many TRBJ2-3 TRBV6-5 CASRTGQLTDTQYF TGTGCCAGTAGGACAGGACAACTCACAGATACGCAGTATTTT
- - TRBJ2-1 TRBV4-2 CARGPGVQHNEQFF TGTGCCAGGGGCCCCGGGGTACAGCACAATGAGCAGTTCTTC
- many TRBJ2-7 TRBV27 CASSLPLAEQYF TGTGCCAGCAGTTTACCTCTTGCCGAGCAGTACTTC
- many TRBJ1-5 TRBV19 CASRLWGQGSNQPQHF TGTGCCAGTAGACTCTGGGGCCAGGGAAGCAATCAGCCCCAGCATTTT
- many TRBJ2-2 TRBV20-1 CSAPTNPTGELFF TGCAGTGCCCCGACCAATCCCACCGGGGAGCTGTTTTTT
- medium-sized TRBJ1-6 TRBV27 CASSQGGVTPLHF TGTGCCAGCAGTCAGGGTGGGGTTACGCCCCTCCACTTT
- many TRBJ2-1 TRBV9 CASSVEGSHEQFF TGTGCCAGCAGCGTAGAGGGTTCCCATGAGCAGTTCTTC
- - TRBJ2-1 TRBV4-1 CASSPGGRCNEQFF TGTGCCAGCAGCCCCGGGGGACGGTGCAATGAGCAGTTCTTC
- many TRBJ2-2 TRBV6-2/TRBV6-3 CASSPGFGGELFF TGTGCCAGCAGTCCAGGGTTTGGCGGGGAGCTGTTTTTT
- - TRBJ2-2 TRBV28 CASSFHSPDTGELFF TGTGCCAGCAGTTTTCACAGCCCGGACACCGGGGAGCTGTTTTTT
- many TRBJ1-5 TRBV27 CASSHGQMGQPQHF TGTGCCAGCAGCCACGGACAAATGGGCCAGCCCCAGCATTTT
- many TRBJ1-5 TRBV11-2 CASSFRVQEPQHF TGTGCCAGCAGCTTCCGAGTGCAGGAGCCCCAGCATTTT
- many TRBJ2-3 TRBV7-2 CASSLRRATQYF TGTGCCAGCAGCTTGCGGCGGGCTACGCAGTATTTT
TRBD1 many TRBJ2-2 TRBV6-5 CASRHRGPTGELFF TGTGCCAGCAGACACAGGGGCCCCACCGGGGAGCTGTTTTTT
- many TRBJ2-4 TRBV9 CASSPRSRFGNIQYF TGTGCCAGCAGCCCGCGGTCCCGGTTTGGAAACATTCAGTACTTC
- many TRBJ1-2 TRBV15 CATSRDTGGNYGYTF TGTGCCACCAGCAGAGATACCGGCGGGAACTATGGCTACACCTTC
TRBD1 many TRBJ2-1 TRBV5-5 CASSVTGTGDHEQFF TGTGCCAGCAGCGTCACCGGGACAGGGGACCATGAGCAGTTCTTC
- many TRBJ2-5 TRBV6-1 CASSEPTVQETQYF TGTGCCAGCAGTGAACCTACAGTACAAGAGACCCAGTACTTC
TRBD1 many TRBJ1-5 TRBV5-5 CASSVGQGNQPQHF TGTGCCAGCAGCGTGGGACAGGGGAATCAGCCCCAGCATTTT
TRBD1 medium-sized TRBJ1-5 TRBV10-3 CAISDFDRVGQPQHF TGTGCCATCAGTGATTTTGACAGGGTGGGTCAGCCCCAGCATTTT
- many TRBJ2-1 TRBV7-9 CASSFNRRQFF TGTGCCAGCAGCTTCAATCGGAGGCAGTTCTTC
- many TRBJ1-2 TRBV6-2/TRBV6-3 CASGTGGAYGYTF TGTGCCAGCGGAACCGGGGGGGCCTATGGCTACACCTTC
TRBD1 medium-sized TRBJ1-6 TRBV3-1 CASSQEGTGTNSPLHF TGTGCCAGCAGCCAAGAAGGGACAGGGACTAATTCACCCCTCCACTTT
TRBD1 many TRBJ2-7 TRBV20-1 CSARTGSVYEQYF TGCAGTGCCCGGACAGGGAGTGTGTACGAGCAGTACTTC
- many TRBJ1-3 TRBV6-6 CASSYRGGNTIYF TGTGCCAGCAGTTACAGAGGGGGAAACACCATATATTTT
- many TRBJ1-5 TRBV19 CASSRGAGAPNQPQHF TGTGCCAGTAGCAGAGGGGCAGGGGCACCTAATCAGCCCCAGCATTTT
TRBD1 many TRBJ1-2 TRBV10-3 CAISHRGGNSNYGYTF TGTGCCATCAGTCACAGGGGTGGCAACTCTAACTATGGCTACACCTTC
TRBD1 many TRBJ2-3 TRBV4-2 CASSQKMGTGSTDTQYF TGTGCCAGCAGCCAAAAAATGGGGACAGGCTCCACAGATACGCAGTATTTT
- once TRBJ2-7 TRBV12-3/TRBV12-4 CASSNKTPYEQYF TGTGCCAGCAGCAATAAGACGCCCTACGAGCAGTACTTC
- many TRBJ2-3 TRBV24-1 CATSEGRGRRDTQYF TGTGCCACCAGTGAGGGGCGGGGGCGCCGAGATACGCAGTATTTT
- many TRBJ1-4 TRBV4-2 CASSHIGGRGEKLFF TGTGCCAGCAGCCATATAGGGGGGCGTGGTGAAAAACTGTTTTTT
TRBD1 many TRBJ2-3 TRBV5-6 CASGWTGGNTDTQYF TGTGCCAGCGGCTGGACAGGGGGCAACACAGATACGCAGTATTTT
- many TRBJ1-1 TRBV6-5 CASSYSTTGISEAFF TGTGCCAGCAGTTACTCGACAACAGGGATTTCTGAAGCTTTCTTT
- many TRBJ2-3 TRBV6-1 CASSAGVSLGADTQYF TGTGCCAGCAGTGCCGGGGTCTCACTCGGGGCAGATACGCAGTATTTT
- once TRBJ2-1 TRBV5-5 CAIGPEVRHNEQFF TGTGCCATCGGCCCCGAGGTACGGCACAATGAGCAGTTCTTC
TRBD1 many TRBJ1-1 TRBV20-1 CSARDPQTGAAEAFF TGCAGTGCTAGAGACCCACAAACAGGGGCGGCTGAAGCTTTCTTT
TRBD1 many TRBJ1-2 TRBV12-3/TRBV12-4 CASSQDRFFRYTF TGTGCCAGCAGCCAGGACAGGTTTTTCCGCTACACCTTC
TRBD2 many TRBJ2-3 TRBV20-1 CSALPLAGGLGPDTQYF TGCAGTGCTCTCCCCTTAGCGGGGGGGTTGGGCCCAGATACGCAGTATTTT
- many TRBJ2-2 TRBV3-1 CASSEPALRPGELFF TGTGCCAGCAGCGAGCCAGCCTTGCGTCCCGGGGAGCTGTTTTTT
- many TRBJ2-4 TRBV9 CASSVGSGLNIQYF TGTGCCAGCAGCGTAGGCTCAGGGCTCAACATTCAGTACTTC
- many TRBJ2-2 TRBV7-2 CASSLIVRGDTGELFF TGTGCCAGCAGCTTAATTGTTAGGGGGGACACCGGGGAGCTGTTTTTT
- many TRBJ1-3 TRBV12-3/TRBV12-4 CASRMTLGTIYF TGTGCCAGCCGAATGACCCTAGGGACCATATATTTT
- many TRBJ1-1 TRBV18 CASSPNTEAFF TGTGCCAGCTCACCGAACACTGAAGCTTTCTTT
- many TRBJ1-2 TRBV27 CASSSTLGQGYTF TGTGCCAGCAGCTCTACTTTGGGGCAGGGCTACACCTTC
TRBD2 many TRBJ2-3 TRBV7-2 CASSLAPLLAGFTDTQYF TGTGCCAGCAGCTTAGCCCCCTTACTAGCGGGGTTCACAGATACGCAGTATTTT
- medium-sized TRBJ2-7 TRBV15 CATSPGTAYEQYF TGTGCCACCAGTCCTGGTACGGCCTACGAGCAGTACTTC
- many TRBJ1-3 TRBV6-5 CASSWVASGNTIYF TGTGCCAGCAGTTGGGTAGCTTCTGGAAACACCATATATTTT